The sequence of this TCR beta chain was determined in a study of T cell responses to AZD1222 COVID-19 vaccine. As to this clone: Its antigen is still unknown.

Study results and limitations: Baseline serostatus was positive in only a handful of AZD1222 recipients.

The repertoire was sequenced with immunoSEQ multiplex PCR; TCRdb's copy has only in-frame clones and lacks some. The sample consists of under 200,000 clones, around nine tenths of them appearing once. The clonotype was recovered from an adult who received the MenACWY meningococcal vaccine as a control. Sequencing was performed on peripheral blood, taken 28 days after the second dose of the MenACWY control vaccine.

CDR3 region: CAWVGGLVTDTQYF. CDR3 DNA sequence: TGTGCCTGGGTGGGGGGGCTAGTCACAGATACGCAGTATTTT. The chain employs TRBV30 and TRBJ2-3; possibly TRBD2 for D (7 bases). Germline-derived CDR1 and CDR2 are GTSNPN and SVGIG (reference sequence). Trimming shortened V by 5 bases and J by 2 bases, and 14 bases separated the two germline ends. The CDR3 runs 14 residues.